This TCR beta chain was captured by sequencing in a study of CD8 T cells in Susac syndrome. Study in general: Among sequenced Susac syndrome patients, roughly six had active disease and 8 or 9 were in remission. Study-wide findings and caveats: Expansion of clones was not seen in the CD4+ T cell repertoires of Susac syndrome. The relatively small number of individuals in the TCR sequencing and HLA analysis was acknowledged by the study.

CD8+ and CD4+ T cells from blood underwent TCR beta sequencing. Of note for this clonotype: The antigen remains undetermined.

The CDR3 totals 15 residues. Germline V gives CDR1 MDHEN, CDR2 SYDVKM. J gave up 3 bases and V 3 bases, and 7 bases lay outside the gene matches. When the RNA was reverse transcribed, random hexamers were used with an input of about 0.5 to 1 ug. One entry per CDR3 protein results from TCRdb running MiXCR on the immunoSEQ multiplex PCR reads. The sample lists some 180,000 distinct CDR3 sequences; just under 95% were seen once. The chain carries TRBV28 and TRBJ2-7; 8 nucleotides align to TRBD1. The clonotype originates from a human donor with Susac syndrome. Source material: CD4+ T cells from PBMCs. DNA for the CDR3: TGTGCCAGCAGTTTTCCCGGACAGGGACTCTACGAGCAGTACTTC. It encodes CASSFPGQGLYEQYF.